Presented here are 32 T cell receptor beta chains from one specimen sequenced in a study of CD8+CD57+ T cells in acquired aplastic anemia. The template used for profiling TCR beta VDJ and CDR3 was genomic DNA. TCRdb fed the reads into MiXCR, producing one record per CDR3 protein. This sample has some 160,000 distinct CDR3 sequences, with around 48% found just once. Only patients with CD8+CD57+ cell expansion on flow cytometry were chosen for sequencing. Sequenced material: sorted CD4+, CD8+, or CD8+CD57+ T cells (not recorded which) from PBMCs. Every receptor here comes from a human donor with aplastic anemia.

This chain joins TRBV3-1 and TRBJ2-1; the match to TRBD2 covers 7 bases. The V segment lost 8 bases and the J segment 5 bases; nucleotides outside the gene matches: 12. Germline V gene sequence: CDR1 LGHDT, CDR2 YNNKEL (reference sequence). The CDR3 has 15 amino acids. Written as DNA, the CDR3 is TGTGCCAGCGCCGCAGAGGGAGGGAGAGACAATGAGCAGTTCTTC. Amino acid sequence: CASAAEGGRDNEQFF.

The chain joins TRBV6-2 or TRBV6-3 to TRBJ1-2; D is unresolved. The ends were cut back, 3 bases at V and 2 bases at J, with 7 bases in the middle. The CDR3 spans 13 residues. Germline assignment: CDR1 MNHEY and CDR2 SVGEGT. CDR3 in amino acids: CASSYEENYGYTF. The CDR3 DNA reads as TGTGCCAGCAGTTATGAGGAGAACTATGGCTACACCTTC.

The table lists this clonotype with many counts. J is TRBJ2-7 and V is TRBV7-3, with D tentatively TRBD1 or TRBD2 (5 bases each). This CDR3 has 14 amino acids. V was cut by 4 bases and J by 7 bases, with 17 bases left in between. Germline CDR1 reads SGHTA; CDR2 reads FQGTGA. Here the CDR3 reads CASSSDTFPGEQYF. The CDR3 DNA is TGTGCCAGCAGCTCGGACACCTTTCCGGGGGAGCAGTACTTC.

This clonotype was seen a single time. The junction and the germline gene differ at one end; a read error may be behind it. V and J are TRBV5-1 and TRBJ2-3, with D perhaps TRBD2 (5 bases). Per the germline V gene, CDR1 is SGHRS and CDR2 is YFSETQ. CDR3 size: 15 residues. The CDR3 protein is CASSEAPPSTETQYF. The DNA of the CDR3 is TGCGCCAGCAGCGAGGCACCCCCTAGCACAGAGACGCAGTATTTT.

The chain is built from TRBV2 and TRBJ1-1, with D perhaps matching TRBD1 (5 bases). The CDR3 is made up of 15 amino acids. V dropped 7 bases and J dropped 3 bases, with 18 bases sitting between them. The germline V gene has CDR1 SNHLY and CDR2 FYNNEI. The CDR3 protein is CASKFTGGPDTEAFF. The CDR3 region has the DNA TGTGCCAGCAAATTTACAGGCGGACCGGACACTGAAGCTTTCTTT.

There are many counts of this clonotype. J is TRBJ1-4 and V is TRBV19; D remains ambiguous. The V and J ends lost 10 bases and 8 bases respectively, with 17 bases between them. The CDR3 has 13 residues. Germline V gene data show CDR1 as LNHDA and CDR2 as SQIVND (reference sequence). The CDR3 coding sequence is TGTGCCACCGGGGAATGGGGAGGGGAAAAACTGTTTTTT. It translates to CATGEWGGEKLFF.

This clonotype was detected once. The rearrangement links TRBV6-1 to TRBJ2-5; TRBD1 or TRBD2 may be the D gene (5 bases each). The CDR3 is made up of 14 amino acids. Germline V gene sequence: CDR1 MNHNS, CDR2 SASEGT. The ends were cut back, 6 bases at V and 1 base at J, with 12 bases in the middle. The CDR3, as DNA: TGTGCCAGCAGGCAGTCGGGGCTCCAAGAGACCCAGTACTTC. This gives the protein CASRQSGLQETQYF.

J is TRBJ2-5 and V is TRBV24-1; 9 bases agree with TRBD2. The CDR3 loop spans 15 amino acids. After removal of 5 bases from V and 5 bases from J, the junction contained 8 bases not matched to a gene. The germline V gene has CDR1 KGHDR and CDR2 SFDVKD. The CDR3 protein is CATSAAGGVRETQYF. The CDR3 DNA sequence: TGTGCCACCAGTGCAGCGGGAGGCGTTCGGGAGACCCAGTACTTC.

This chain connects TRBV19 to TRBJ1-2; D possibly corresponds to TRBD1 (5 bases). The CDR3 extends over 15 amino acids. The V and J ends lost 3 bases and 6 bases respectively, with 17 bases between them. Per the germline V gene, CDR1 is LNHDA and CDR2 is SQIVND (reference sequence). DNA of the CDR3: TGTGCCAGTAGTATCGGTCACGGGGGTGGAGATGGCTACACCTTC. Encoded protein: CASSIGHGGGDGYTF.

The CDR3 is CATSDLGPGTSGPYEQYF. CDR3 sequence (DNA): TGTGCCACCAGTGATTTAGGCCCCGGGACTAGCGGCCCCTACGAGCAGTACTTC. J is TRBJ2-7 and V is TRBV24-1; 11 nucleotides match TRBD2. Per the germline V gene, CDR1 is KGHDR and CDR2 is SFDVKD. Germline trimming cut 1 base from V and 2 bases from J; bases unmatched to any gene: 9. The CDR3 has 18 amino acids.

This clonotype was seen many times. V usage is TRBV6-1 and J usage is TRBJ2-7; D remains unclear. Germline CDR1 and CDR2: MNHNS and SASEGT. This CDR3 contains 15 residues. V was cut by 6 bases and J by 0 bases, with 15 bases left in between. For the CDR3, the DNA is TGTGCCAGCAGGTCTTCCGGTTTTAGCTCCTACGAGCAGTACTTC. Its translation is CASRSSGFSSYEQYF.

This clonotype appeared many times. V gene TRBV7-3 combines with J gene TRBJ2-5; the D is unclear. CDR1 and CDR2 from the germline V gene are SGHTA and FQGTGA. The ends were cut back, 2 bases at V and 5 bases at J, with 9 bases in the middle. The CDR3 sequence is 13 residues long. The CDR3: CASSLSGAETQYF. CDR3 coding DNA: TGTGCCAGCAGCTTATCGGGTGCGGAGACCCAGTACTTC.

The rearrangement links TRBV6-1 to TRBJ1-2; 8 positions match TRBD1. Germline-derived CDR1 and CDR2 are MNHNS and SASEGT. The CDR3 runs to 14 residues. The junction had 7 bases not matched to a gene; V was cut back by 7 bases and J by 3 bases. In DNA form, the CDR3 reads TGTGCCAGCAACACCTTGGACAGGGACTATGGCTACACCTTC. Translating it yields CASNTLDRDYGYTF.

This clonotype was picked up many times. The chain recombines TRBV28 with TRBJ2-1; 7 positions match TRBD1. This CDR3 is 12 amino acids long. Unmatched junction bases numbered 5, after V lost 7 bases and J lost 8 bases. Germline V gene lookup returns CDR1 MDHEN and CDR2 SYDVKM. The CDR3: CASTTRGHEQFF. CDR3 nucleotides: TGTGCCAGCACCACTAGGGGGCATGAGCAGTTCTTC.

The chain employs TRBV19 and TRBJ2-7; TRBD1 agrees at 7 bases. J gave up 3 bases and V 4 bases, and 9 bases lay outside the gene matches. Germline CDR1 and CDR2: LNHDA and SQIVND (reference sequence). There are 15 residues in the CDR3. CDR3 in amino acids: CASSTGQDPSYEQYF. The CDR3 DNA follows: TGTGCCAGTAGTACCGGACAGGATCCCAGCTACGAGCAGTACTTC.

The rearrangement links TRBV6-2 or TRBV6-3 to TRBJ2-7, with TRBD1 matching over 7 bases. Germline assignment: CDR1 MNHEY and CDR2 SVGEGT. J lost 0 bases, V lost 5 bases, and 4 bases had no gene match. CDR3 length equals 14 residues. CDR3 nucleotides: TGTGCCAGCAGTGAGACAGGGAGCTCCTACGAGCAGTACTTC. Its protein is CASSETGSSYEQYF.

This clonotype occurred many times. V and J are TRBV29-1 and TRBJ2-3; 9 positions match TRBD1. The CDR3 totals 13 residues. The germline gives CDR1 SQVTM, CDR2 ANQGSEA. V shed 3 bases, J shed 9 bases, and the junction held 7 bases outside the gene matches. CDR3 in DNA: TGCAGCGTTGAGGGACAGGGTCAGGTAACGCAGTATTTT. It specifies CSVEGQGQVTQYF.

This clonotype was seen only a few times. The rearrangement uses TRBV6-1 and TRBJ1-4, with unresolved D. Between the trimmed V and J ends, which lost 6 bases and 0 bases, there was a span of 8 bases. This CDR3 region has 14 residues. The germline CDR1 and CDR2 sequences are MNHNS and SASEGT. The CDR3 coding sequence is TGTGCCAGCAGCGGAGCGGCAACTAATGAAAAACTGTTTTTT. It codes for CASSGAATNEKLFF.

The V and J genes are TRBV9 and TRBJ2-3; the match to TRBD1 covers 7 bases. The CDR3 is made up of 15 amino acids. Germline V CDR1 and CDR2: SGDLS, YYNGEE. The V segment lost 0 bases and the J segment 3 bases; nucleotides outside the gene matches: 4. CDR3 in amino acids: CASSVEQGLTDTQYF. The CDR3 bases are TGTGCCAGCAGCGTAGAACAGGGGTTGACAGATACGCAGTATTTT.

In its sample, this clonotype was seen many times. This chain links TRBV5-1 with TRBJ2-1; D is unclear. Germline loops: CDR1 SGHRS, CDR2 YFSETQ. V was trimmed by 0 bases and J by 1 base, leaving 8 bases between them. The CDR3 is made up of 15 amino acids. The CDR3 reads CASSLEDPSYNEQFF. The CDR3 nucleotides are TGCGCCAGCAGCTTGGAGGACCCGTCCTACAATGAGCAGTTCTTC.

The chain carries TRBV24-1 and TRBJ2-2; D may correspond to TRBD1 or TRBD2 (5 bases each). CDR1 and CDR2 from the germline V gene are KGHDR and SFDVKD. The CDR3 length is 14 residues. V dropped 5 bases and J dropped 0 bases, with 6 bases sitting between them. CDR3 in DNA: TGTGCCACCAGTGTGGGACCGAACACCGGGGAGCTGTTTTTT. Encoded protein: CATSVGPNTGELFF.

V usage is TRBV7-2 and J usage is TRBJ2-3, with D uncertain. CDR1 is SGHTA and CDR2 is FQGNSA in the germline V gene. The length of the CDR3 is 14 residues. Trimming removed 5 bases from V and 1 base from J, with 10 bases in between. The CDR3 DNA follows: TGTGCCAGCAGCCAGATGTCCGGCACAGATACGCAGTATTTT. It is translated as CASSQMSGTDTQYF.

The J gene is TRBJ2-5, the V gene TRBV12-3 or TRBV12-4; D tentatively reads TRBD1 or TRBD2 (5 bases each). V was trimmed by 5 bases and J by 7 bases, leaving 14 bases between them. The CDR3 covers 13 residues. The CDR3 here is CASSPREEGTQYF. CDR3 DNA sequence: TGTGCCAGCAGTCCCAGGGAAGAGGGGACCCAGTACTTC.

In DNA form, the CDR3 reads TGTGCCAGCAGCCCTAGCGATGAGCAGTTCTTC. It translates to CASSPSDEQFF. The J gene is TRBJ2-1, the V gene TRBV7-9; perhaps TRBD2 as D (6 bases). The CDR3 extends over 11 amino acids. Trimming pared 5 bases from V and 8 bases from J, leaving 7 bases between. Germline V CDR1 and CDR2: SEHNR, FQNEAQ (reference sequence).

This clonotype was observed at least ten times. This sequence joins TRBV6-1 and TRBJ1-2; no firm D call. Trimming removed 6 bases at V and 4 bases at J, with 18 bases between. CDR3 length: 15 amino acids. CDR1 MNHNS and CDR2 SASEGT come from the germline V gene. For the CDR3, the DNA is TGTGCCAGCAGCAAGGAACACCTCGTGGGCTATGGCTACACCTTC. It is translated as CASSKEHLVGYGYTF.

This clonotype was seen at least ten times. V is TRBV7-6 and J is TRBJ2-1; a possible D gene is TRBD2 (5 bases). Trimming stripped 4 bases from V and 9 bases from J, with 13 bases between. Germline V gives CDR1 SGHVS, CDR2 FNYEAQ. The CDR3 totals 13 residues. CDR3 in DNA: TGTGCCAGCAGCTCGCTGGGCGAGGGTGAGCAGTTCTTC. As protein: CASSSLGEGEQFF.

CDR3 DNA: TGTGCCACCAGTGATTTGCTGGGTGAAAAACTGTTTTTT. It yields the protein CATSDLLGEKLFF. This rearrangement joins TRBV24-1 to TRBJ1-4; D is unresolved. CDR3 length: 13 amino acids. Trimming removed 0 bases from V and 7 bases from J, with 5 bases in between. Germline values: CDR1 KGHDR, CDR2 SFDVKD.

This clonotype was recorded only once. The V gene is TRBV5-8, the J gene TRBJ1-1, with D possibly matching TRBD1 (5 bases). Germline V gene lookup returns CDR1 SGHTS and CDR2 YDEGEE. The CDR3 spans 14 residues. Trimming took 1 base from V and 7 from J, leaving 14 bases between them. The CDR3 DNA reads TGTGCCAGCAGCTTGACCGGGACTCTGGGTGAAGCTTTCTTT. Translating it yields CASSLTGTLGEAFF. The complete variable domain, with remaining parts taken from reference TRBV5-8 and TRBJ1-1, reads EAGVTQSPTHLIKTRGQQATLRCSPISGHTSVYWYQQALGLGLQFLLWYDEGEERNRGNFPPRFSGRQFPNYSSELNVNALELEDSALYLCASSLTGTLGEAFFGQGTRLTVV.

This sequence joins TRBV27 and TRBJ2-5; 13 nucleotides agree with TRBD2. Germline V gene lookup returns CDR1 MNHEY and CDR2 SMNVEV (reference sequence). This CDR3 has 16 residues. The J segment lost 5 bases and the V segment lost 4 bases, leaving 7 bases of the junction unmatched. The CDR3 DNA follows: TGTGCCAGCAGTTCAACTACTAGCGGGAGGGGGGAGACCCAGTACTTC. Translation gives CASSSTTSGRGETQYF.

The chain couples TRBV20-1 to TRBJ2-1, with 16 nucleotides matching TRBD2. The V and J ends lost 4 bases and 6 bases, in that order; junction bases with no gene match: 12. Germline loops: CDR1 DFQATT, CDR2 SNEGSKA (reference sequence). The CDR3 has 18 amino acids. CDR3 nucleotides: TGCAGTGCTAAACAGGGACTAGCGGGGGGGCGACCTATCAATGAGCAGTTCTTC. It yields the protein CSAKQGLAGGRPINEQFF.

As for this clonotype: Possible read error: a much larger clone is one base away. J is TRBJ1-1 and V is TRBV6-5; D is uncertain. Per germline, CDR1 MNHEY and CDR2 SVGAGI. The CDR3 is 13 residues long. The CDR3 coding sequence is TGTGCCAGCAGTTACTCGAGAGGTTCTGAGGCTTCCTTT. This sequence encodes CASSYSRGSEASF.

This clonotype was counted many times. The chain's CDR3 is CASSLNGLSYNEQFF. The CDR3 bases are TGCGCCAGCAGCTTGAACGGACTCTCCTACAATGAGCAGTTCTTC. The J gene is TRBJ2-1, the V gene TRBV5-1; D may be TRBD2 (5 bases). The germline V gene encodes CDR1 SGHRS and CDR2 YFSETQ. The CDR3 is 15 residues long. V was trimmed by 1 base and J by 0 bases, leaving 8 bases between them.